These 7 T cell receptor beta chains share one sample of origin, sequenced in a study of monozygotic twins with inflammatory bowel disease. TCRdb re-called the 5' RACE reads, yielding one record per CDR3 amino acid sequence without DNA. The sample yields approximately 400,000 distinct CDR3 sequences, of which the top ten take up around 2.3%. The sequenced sample was blood. Receptor source: a human donor with ulcerative colitis or Crohn's disease, or a healthy co-twin of an affected twin (not recorded which).

The rearrangement joins TRBV5-1 to TRBJ2-1; TCRdb returns TRBD1, unconfirmable since there is no DNA. Germline values: CDR1 SGHRS, CDR2 YFSETQ. The CDR3 sequence is 16 residues long. The CDR3: CASSLEAPGEGNEQFF. Looking up the rest from reference TRBV5-1 and TRBJ2-1 gives the full variable domain: KAGVTQTPRYLIKTRGQQVTLSCSPISGHRSVSWYQQTPGQGLQFLFEYFSETQRNKGNFPGRFSGRQFSNSRSEMNVSTLELGDSALYLCASSLEAPGEGNEQFFGPGTRLTVL.

The rearrangement joins TRBV28 to TRBJ1-2. The CDR3 is 15 amino acids. Germline V gene sequence: CDR1 MDHEN, CDR2 SYDVKM. This chain's CDR3 is CASSSPASGDYGYTF.

V gene TRBV5-1 combines with J gene TRBJ1-4; absent DNA, TCRdb's TRBD1 call cannot be checked. This CDR3 comprises 14 residues. Germline V gives CDR1 SGHRS, CDR2 YFSETQ. CDR3 loop: CASSLDRGREKLFF.

The chain joins TRBV5-1 to TRBJ1-2; there is no DNA to check the TCRdb D call of TRBD1. CDR1 and CDR2 from the germline V gene are SGHRS and YFSETQ. The CDR3 extends over 15 amino acids. The CDR3 region is CASSLGTGFRYGYTF.

The V gene is TRBV29-1, the J gene TRBJ1-1; TCRdb's assignment of TRBD1 cannot be checked, as there is no DNA. The CDR3 runs 17 residues. CDR1 and CDR2 (germline): SQVTM, ANQGSEA. CDR3: CSVDPLSGTPGDTEAFF.

This chain uses TRBV5-1 with TRBJ2-1; there is no DNA to check the TCRdb D call of TRBD2. The CDR3 length is 15 residues. Germline values: CDR1 SGHRS, CDR2 YFSETQ. The CDR3 loop reads CASSIAGTSVNEQFF.

The genes are TRBV4-3 and TRBJ2-7; the D call from TCRdb, TRBD2, cannot be confirmed without DNA. The CDR3 loop spans 16 amino acids. Germline loops: CDR1 LGHNA, CDR2 YSLEER. CDR3: CASSQDRASPFREQYF.